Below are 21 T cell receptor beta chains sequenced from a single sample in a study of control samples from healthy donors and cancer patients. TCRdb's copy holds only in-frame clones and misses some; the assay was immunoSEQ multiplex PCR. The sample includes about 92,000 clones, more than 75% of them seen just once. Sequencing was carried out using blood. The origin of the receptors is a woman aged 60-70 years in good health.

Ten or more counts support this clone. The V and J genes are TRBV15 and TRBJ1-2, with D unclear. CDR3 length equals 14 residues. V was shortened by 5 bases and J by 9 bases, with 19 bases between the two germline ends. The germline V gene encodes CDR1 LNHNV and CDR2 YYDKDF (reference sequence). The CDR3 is CATSGYGSSISYTF. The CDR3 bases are TGTGCCACCAGCGGGTATGGGTCTTCTATTAGCTACACCTTC. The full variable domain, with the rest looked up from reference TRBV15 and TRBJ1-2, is DAMVIQNPRYQVTQFGKPVTLSCSQTLNHNVMYWYQQKSSQAPKLLFHYYDKDFNNEADTPDNFQSRRPNTSFCFLDIRSPGLGDTAMYLCATSGYGSSISYTFGSGTRLTVV.

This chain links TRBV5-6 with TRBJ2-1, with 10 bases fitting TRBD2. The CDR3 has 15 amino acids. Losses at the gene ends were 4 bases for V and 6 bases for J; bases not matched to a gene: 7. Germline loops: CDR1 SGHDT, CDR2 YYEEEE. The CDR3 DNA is TGTGCCAGCAGCCCTCTAGCGGGAGAAGTCAATGAGCAGTTCTTC. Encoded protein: CASSPLAGEVNEQFF.

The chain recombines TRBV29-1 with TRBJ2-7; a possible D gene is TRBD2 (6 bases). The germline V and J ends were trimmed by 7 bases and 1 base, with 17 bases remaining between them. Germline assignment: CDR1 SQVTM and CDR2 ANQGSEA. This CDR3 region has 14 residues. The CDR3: CSAREGGGSYEQYF. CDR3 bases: TGCAGCGCCCGTGAGGGTGGGGGGTCCTACGAGCAGTACTTC.

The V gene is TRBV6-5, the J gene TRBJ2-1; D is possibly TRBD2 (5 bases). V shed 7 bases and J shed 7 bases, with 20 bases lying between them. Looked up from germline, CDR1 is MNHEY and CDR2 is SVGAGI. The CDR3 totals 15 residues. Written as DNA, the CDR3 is TGTGCCAGCACCCTTTATGTAGGGCCGGGGAATGAGCAGTTCTTC. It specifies CASTLYVGPGNEQFF.

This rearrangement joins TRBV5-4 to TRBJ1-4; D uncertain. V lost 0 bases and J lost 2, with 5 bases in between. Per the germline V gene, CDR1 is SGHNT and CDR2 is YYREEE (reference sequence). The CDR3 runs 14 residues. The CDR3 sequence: CASSLGHTNEKLFF. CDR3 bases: TGTGCCAGCAGCTTGGGGCACACTAATGAAAAACTGTTTTTT.

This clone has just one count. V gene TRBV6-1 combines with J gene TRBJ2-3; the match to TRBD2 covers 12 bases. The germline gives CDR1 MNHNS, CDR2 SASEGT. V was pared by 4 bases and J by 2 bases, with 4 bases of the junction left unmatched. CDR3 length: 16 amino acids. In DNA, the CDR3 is TGTGCCAGCAGTGGGACTAGCGGGACGGTCACAGATACGCAGTATTTT. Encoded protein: CASSGTSGTVTDTQYF.

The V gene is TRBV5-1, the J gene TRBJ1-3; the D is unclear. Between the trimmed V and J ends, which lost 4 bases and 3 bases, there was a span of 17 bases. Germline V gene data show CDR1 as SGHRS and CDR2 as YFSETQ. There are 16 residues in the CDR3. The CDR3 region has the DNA TGCGCCAGCAGCCTGGCAGGCCCAACTCTTGGAAACACCATATATTTT. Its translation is CASSLAGPTLGNTIYF.

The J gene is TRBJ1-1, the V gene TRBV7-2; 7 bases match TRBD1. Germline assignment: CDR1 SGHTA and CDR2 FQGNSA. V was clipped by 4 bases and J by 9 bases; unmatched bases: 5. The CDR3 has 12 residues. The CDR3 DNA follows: TGTGCCAGCAGCTCGGACAGGAACCAAGCTTTCTTT. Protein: CASSSDRNQAFF.

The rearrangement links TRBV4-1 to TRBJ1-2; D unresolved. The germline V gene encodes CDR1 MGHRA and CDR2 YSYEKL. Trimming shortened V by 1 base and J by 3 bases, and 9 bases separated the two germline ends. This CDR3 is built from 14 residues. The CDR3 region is CASSQAGLDYGYTF. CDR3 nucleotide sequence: TGCGCCAGCAGCCAAGCGGGTCTGGACTATGGCTACACCTTC.

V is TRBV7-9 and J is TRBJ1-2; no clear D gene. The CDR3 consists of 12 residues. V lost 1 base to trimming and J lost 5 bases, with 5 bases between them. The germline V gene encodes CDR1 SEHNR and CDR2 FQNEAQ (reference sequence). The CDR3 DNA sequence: TGTGCCAGCAGCTTAGACAGATATGGCTACACCTTC. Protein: CASSLDRYGYTF.

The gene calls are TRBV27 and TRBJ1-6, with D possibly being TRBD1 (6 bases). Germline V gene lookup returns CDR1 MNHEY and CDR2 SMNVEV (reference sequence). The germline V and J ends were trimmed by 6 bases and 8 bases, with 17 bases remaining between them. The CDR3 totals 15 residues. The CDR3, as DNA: TGTGCCAGCAGATCGGGACAAGCTGGATATTCACCCCTCCACTTT. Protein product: CASRSGQAGYSPLHF.

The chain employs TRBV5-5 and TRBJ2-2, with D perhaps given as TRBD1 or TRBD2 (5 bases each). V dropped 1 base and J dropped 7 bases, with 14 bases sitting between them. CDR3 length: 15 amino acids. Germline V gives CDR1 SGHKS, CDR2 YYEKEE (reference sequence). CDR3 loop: CASSLSGTHLGELFF. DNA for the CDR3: TGTGCCAGCAGCTTGTCTGGGACGCACCTCGGGGAGCTGTTTTTT.

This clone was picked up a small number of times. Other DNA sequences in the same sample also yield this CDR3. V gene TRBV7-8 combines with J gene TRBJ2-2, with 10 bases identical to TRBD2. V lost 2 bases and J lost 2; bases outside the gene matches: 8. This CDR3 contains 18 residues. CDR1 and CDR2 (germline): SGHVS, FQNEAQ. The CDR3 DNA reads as TGTGCCAGCAGCTTATTCGGAGCGGGGGGGCAAAACACCGGGGAGCTGTTTTTT. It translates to CASSLFGAGGQNTGELFF.

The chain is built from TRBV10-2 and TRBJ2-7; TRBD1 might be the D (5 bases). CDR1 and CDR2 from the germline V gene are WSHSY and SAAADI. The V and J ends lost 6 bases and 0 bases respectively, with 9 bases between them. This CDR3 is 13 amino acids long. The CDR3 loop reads CASRETASYEQYF. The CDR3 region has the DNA TGCGCCAGCAGAGAGACAGCCTCCTACGAGCAGTACTTC.

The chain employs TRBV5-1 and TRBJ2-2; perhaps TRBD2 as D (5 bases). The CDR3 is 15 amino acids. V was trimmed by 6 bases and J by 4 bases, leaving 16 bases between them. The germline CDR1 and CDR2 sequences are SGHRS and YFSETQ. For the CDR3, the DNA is TGCGCCAGCACCCCAGACGGGGTTGGCACCGGGGAGCTGTTTTTT. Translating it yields CASTPDGVGTGELFF.

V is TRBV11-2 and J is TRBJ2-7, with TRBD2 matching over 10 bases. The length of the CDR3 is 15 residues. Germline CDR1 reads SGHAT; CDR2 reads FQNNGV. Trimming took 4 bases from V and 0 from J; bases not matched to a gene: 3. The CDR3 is CASSSSGGDSYEQYF. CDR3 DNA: TGTGCCAGCAGCTCAAGCGGGGGGGACTCCTACGAGCAGTACTTC.

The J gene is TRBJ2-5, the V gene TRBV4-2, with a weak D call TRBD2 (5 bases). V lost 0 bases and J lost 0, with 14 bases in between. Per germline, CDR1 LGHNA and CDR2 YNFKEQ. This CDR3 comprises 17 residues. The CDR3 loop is CASSQDWASGNQETQYF. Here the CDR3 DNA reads TGTGCCAGCAGCCAAGATTGGGCCAGCGGCAACCAAGAGACCCAGTACTTC.

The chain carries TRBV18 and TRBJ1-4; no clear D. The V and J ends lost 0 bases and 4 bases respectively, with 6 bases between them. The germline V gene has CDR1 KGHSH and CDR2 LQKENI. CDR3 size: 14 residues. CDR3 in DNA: TGTGCCAGCTCACCACCCGGCATTAATGAAAAACTGTTTTTT. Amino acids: CASSPPGINEKLFF.

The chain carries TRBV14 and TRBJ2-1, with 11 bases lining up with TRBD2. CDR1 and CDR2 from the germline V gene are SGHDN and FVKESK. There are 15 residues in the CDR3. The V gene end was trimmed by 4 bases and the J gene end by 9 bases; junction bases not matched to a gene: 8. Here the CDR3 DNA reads TGTGCCAGCAGCCCCCTGACTAGCGGGAACTTTGAGCAGTTCTTC. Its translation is CASSPLTSGNFEQFF.

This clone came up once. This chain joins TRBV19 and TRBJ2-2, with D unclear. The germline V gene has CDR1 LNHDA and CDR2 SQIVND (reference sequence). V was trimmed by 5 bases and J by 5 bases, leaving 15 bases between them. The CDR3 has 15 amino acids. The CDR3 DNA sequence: TGTGCCAGTAGTGCCCTCGAGGCCCTGACCGGGGAGCTGTTTTTT. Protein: CASSALEALTGELFF.

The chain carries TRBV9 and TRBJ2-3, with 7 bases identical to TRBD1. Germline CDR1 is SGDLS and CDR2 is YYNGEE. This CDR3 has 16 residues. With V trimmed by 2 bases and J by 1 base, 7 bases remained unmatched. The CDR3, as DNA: TGTGCCAGCAGCGTGGGGACAGCGAGTGGCACAGATACGCAGTATTTT. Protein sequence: CASSVGTASGTDTQYF.